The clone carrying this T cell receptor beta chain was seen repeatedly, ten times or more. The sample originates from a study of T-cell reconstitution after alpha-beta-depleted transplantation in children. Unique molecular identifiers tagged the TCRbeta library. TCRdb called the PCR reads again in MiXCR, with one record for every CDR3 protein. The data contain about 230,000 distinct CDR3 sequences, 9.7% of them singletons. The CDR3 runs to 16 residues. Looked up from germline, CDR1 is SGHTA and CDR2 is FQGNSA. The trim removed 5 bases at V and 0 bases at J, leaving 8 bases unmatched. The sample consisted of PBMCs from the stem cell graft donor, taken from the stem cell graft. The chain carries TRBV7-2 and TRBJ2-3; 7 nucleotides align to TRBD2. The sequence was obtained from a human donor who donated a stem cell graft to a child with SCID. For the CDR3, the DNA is TGTGCCAGCAGCCGCGGGGAGGGCTCTAGCACAGATACGCAGTATTTT. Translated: CASSRGEGSSTDTQYF. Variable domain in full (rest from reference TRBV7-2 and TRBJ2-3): GAGVSQSPSNKVTEKGKDVELRCDPISGHTALYWYRQSLGQGLEFLIYFQGNSAPDKSGLPSDRFSAERTGGSVSTLTIQRTQQEDSAVYLCASSRGEGSSTDTQYFGPGTRLTVL.